This record looks at one T cell receptor (beta chain) sequence and its context. This CDR3 region has 16 residues. V was trimmed by 4 bases and J by 9 bases, leaving 22 bases between them. Germline CDR1 reads MDHEN; CDR2 reads SYDVKM. In the original workflow: Scientists estimated how many nucleated cells there were by amplifying reference gene primers. Produced via immunoSEQ multiplex PCR; TCRdb's table is partial and in-frame only. The D gene and trimming were derived from the DNA, and the V and J assignments and clone size from that table. The table records about half a million clones, approximately 85% of them present only once. This record belongs to a study of blood T cell repertoires in COVID-19. Study-level information: Samples representing acute and convalescent COVID-19 were sourced from the United States, Italy and Spain. Nucleic acid was either cDNA or gDNA, and it came from T cells, B-cell-depleted T cells, or PBMCs.

This sequence originates from a human donor in a cohort sampled during active COVID-19. J is TRBJ2-1 and V is TRBV28; D possibly corresponds to TRBD2 (6 bases). The sample taken for sequencing was peripheral blood. The CDR3 sequence is CASSSPGPPGGVEQFF. The CDR3, as DNA: TGTGCCAGCAGTTCCCCGGGCCCTCCCGGAGGGGTTGAGCAGTTCTTC.